This TCR beta chain was identified in a study of T cell responses to AZD1222 COVID-19 vaccine. The table came from immunoSEQ multiplex PCR; TCRdb's copy has only in-frame clones and leaves some out. The repertoire includes about 190,000 clones, approximately 92% of them detected once, and 3.6% sits in the top ten. V gave up 5 bases and J gave up 1 base, with 17 bases separating them. The CDR3 runs 16 residues. Germline V gene sequence: CDR1 LNHDA, CDR2 SQIVND (reference sequence). Study-wide points: Spike was spanned by vaccine-associated CD4 TCRs, which were dominant at 160-218 and 743-854. Unmutated variant regions are reportedly targeted by nearly half of spike-specific TCRs.

On this clone: Its cognate antigen is unknown.

This specimen was peripheral blood, taken 28 days after the second dose of the MenACWY control vaccine. The clonotype originates from an adult who received the MenACWY meningococcal vaccine as a control. This chain joins TRBV19 and TRBJ1-2, with D possibly TRBD1 on 6 matching bases. The CDR3 nucleotides are TGTGCCAGTAGTGCGGGGCAGGGGCTGAGTAACTATGGCTACACCTTC. This encodes CASSAGQGLSNYGYTF.